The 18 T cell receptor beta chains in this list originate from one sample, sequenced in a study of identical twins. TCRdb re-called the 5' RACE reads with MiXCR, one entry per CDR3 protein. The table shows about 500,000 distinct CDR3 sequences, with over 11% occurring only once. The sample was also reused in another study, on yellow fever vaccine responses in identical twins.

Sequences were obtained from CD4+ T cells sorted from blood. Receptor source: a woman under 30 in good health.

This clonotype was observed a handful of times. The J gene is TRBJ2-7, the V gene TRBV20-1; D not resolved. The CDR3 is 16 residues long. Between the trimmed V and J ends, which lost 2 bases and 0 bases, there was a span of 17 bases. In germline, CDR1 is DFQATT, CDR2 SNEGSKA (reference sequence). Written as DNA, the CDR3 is TGCAGTGCTAGACTCGGTATTGGACCCAGCTCCTACGAGCAGTACTTC. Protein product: CSARLGIGPSSYEQYF.

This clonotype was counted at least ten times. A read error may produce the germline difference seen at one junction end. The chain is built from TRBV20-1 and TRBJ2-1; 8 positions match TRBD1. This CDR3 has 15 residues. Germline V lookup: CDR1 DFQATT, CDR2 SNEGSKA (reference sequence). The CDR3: CSAESPGTGYYEQFF. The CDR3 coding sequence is TGCAGTGCTGAAAGCCCCGGGACAGGCTACTATGAGCAGTTCTTC.

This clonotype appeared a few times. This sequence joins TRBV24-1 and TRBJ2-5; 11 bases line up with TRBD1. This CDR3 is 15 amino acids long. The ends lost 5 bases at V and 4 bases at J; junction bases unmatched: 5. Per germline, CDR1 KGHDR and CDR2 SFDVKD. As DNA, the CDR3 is TGTGCCACCAGTGTTTCGGACAGGGGGCGAGAGACCCAGTACTTC. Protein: CATSVSDRGRETQYF.

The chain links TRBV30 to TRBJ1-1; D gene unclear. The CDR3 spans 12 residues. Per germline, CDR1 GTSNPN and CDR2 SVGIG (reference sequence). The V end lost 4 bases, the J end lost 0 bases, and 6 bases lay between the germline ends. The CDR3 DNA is TGTGCCTGGACTCTCCTGAACACTGAAGCTTTCTTT. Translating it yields CAWTLLNTEAFF.

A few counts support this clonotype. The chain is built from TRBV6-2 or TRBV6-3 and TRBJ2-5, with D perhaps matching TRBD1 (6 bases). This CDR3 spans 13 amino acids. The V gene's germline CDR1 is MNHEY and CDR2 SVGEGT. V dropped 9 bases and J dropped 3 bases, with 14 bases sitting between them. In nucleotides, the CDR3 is TGTGCCAGTGGGAGAGGACAGAAAGAGACCCAGTACTTC. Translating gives CASGRGQKETQYF.

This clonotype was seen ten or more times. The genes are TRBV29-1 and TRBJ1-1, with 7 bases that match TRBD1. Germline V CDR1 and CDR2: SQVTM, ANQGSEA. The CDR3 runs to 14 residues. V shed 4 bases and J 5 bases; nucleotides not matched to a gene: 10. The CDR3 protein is CSVGGQTGWTEAFF. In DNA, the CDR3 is TGCAGCGTTGGAGGACAGACAGGGTGGACTGAAGCTTTCTTT.

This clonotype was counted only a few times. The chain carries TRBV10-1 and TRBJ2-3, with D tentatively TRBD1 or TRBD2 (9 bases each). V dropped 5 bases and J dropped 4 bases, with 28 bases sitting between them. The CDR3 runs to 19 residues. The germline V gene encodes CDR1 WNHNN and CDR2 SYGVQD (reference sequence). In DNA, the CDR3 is TGCGCCAGCAGTCCGGGACAGGGTTTTACTAGCGGGCGCGCAGATACGCAGTATTTT. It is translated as CASSPGQGFTSGRADTQYF.

CDR3 loop: CASSEALGGTGGRNEQFF. CDR3 coding DNA: TGTGCCAGCAGTGAAGCGCTCGGAGGGACAGGGGGCCGCAATGAGCAGTTCTTC. V and J are TRBV2 and TRBJ2-1; 12 bases are shared with TRBD1. With 0 bases clipped from V and 6 bases from J, the junction kept 9 bases outside the gene matches. The germline gives CDR1 SNHLY, CDR2 FYNNEI. The CDR3 covers 18 residues.

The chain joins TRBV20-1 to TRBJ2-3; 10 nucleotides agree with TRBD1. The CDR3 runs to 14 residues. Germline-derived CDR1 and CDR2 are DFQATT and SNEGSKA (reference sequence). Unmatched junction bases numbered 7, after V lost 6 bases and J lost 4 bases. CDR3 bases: TGCAGTGCGGGGATGACAGGGGGCGCAGATACGCAGTATTTT. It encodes CSAGMTGGADTQYF.

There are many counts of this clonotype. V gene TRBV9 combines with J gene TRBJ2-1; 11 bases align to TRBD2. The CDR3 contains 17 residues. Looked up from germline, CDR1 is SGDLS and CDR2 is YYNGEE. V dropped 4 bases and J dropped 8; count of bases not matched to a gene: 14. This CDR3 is CASSPRLAGRFGHEQFF. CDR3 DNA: TGTGCCAGCAGCCCCCGACTAGCGGGACGTTTTGGGCATGAGCAGTTCTTC.

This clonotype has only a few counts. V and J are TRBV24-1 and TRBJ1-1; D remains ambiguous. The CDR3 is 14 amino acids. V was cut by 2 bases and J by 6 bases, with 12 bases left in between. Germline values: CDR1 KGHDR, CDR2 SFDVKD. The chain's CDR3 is CATSDSGPDPEAFF. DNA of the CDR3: TGTGCCACCAGTGATTCCGGGCCTGACCCTGAAGCTTTCTTT.

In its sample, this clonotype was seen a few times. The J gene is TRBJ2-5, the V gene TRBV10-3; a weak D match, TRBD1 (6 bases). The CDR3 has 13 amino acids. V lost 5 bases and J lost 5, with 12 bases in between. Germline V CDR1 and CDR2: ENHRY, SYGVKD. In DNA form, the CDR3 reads TGTGCCATCAGTTACAGGGTGGGGGAGACCCAGTACTTC. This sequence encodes CAISYRVGETQYF.

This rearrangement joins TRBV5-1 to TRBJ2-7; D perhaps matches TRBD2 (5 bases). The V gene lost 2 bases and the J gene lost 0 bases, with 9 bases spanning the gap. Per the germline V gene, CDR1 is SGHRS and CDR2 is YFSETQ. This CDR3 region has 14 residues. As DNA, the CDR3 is TGCGCCAGCAGCTTAAAGGGAGCCTCCTACGAGCAGTACTTC. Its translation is CASSLKGASYEQYF.

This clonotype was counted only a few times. CDR3 sequence (DNA): TGTGCCAGCAGTGTTGGACAGGGGGCGTCGCAAGAGACCCAGTACTTC. It is translated as CASSVGQGASQETQYF. J is TRBJ2-5 and V is TRBV2; 11 bases agree with TRBD1. The ends lost 4 bases at V and 2 bases at J; junction bases unmatched: 6. The CDR3 runs 16 residues. Germline assignment: CDR1 SNHLY and CDR2 FYNNEI.

CDR3 coding DNA: TGTGCCAGCAGCCCCCGGACAGGGGGTTATGAGCAGTTCTTC. Translating gives CASSPRTGGYEQFF. This chain connects TRBV7-2 to TRBJ2-1, with 10 bases aligning to TRBD1. V was clipped by 5 bases and J by 8 bases; unmatched bases: 6. Germline-derived CDR1 and CDR2 are SGHTA and FQGNSA. There are 14 residues in the CDR3.

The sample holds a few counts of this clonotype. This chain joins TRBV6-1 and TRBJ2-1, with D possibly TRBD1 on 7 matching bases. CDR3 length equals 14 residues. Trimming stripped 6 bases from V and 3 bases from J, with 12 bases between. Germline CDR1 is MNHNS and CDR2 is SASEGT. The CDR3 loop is CASRGGGNYNEQFF. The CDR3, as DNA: TGTGCCAGCAGAGGAGGGGGCAACTACAATGAGCAGTTCTTC.

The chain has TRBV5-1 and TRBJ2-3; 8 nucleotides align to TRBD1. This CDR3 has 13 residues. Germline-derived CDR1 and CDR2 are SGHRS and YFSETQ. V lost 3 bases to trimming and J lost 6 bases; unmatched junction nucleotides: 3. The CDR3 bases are TGCGCCAGCAGCTGGACAGGGTGGGATACGCAGTATTTT. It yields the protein CASSWTGWDTQYF.

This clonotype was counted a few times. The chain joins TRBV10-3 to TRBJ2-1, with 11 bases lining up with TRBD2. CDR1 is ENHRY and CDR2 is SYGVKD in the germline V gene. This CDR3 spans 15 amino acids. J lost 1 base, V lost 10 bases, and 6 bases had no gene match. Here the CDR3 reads CATTLAGVSYNEQFF. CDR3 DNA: TGTGCCACCACACTAGCGGGGGTTTCCTACAATGAGCAGTTCTTC.